Each of the 25 T cell receptor beta chains below was sequenced from the same sample in a study of OX40 agonist ivuxolimab in advanced cancers. Assay: immunoSEQ multiplex PCR; the TCRdb copy retains only in-frame clones and omits some. This table holds fewer than 85,000 clones, approximately 78% found once. This sample comprised CD4+ or CD8+ T cells sorted from blood, obtained in a trial of the OX40 agonist ivuxolimab. These receptors came from an adult with an advanced solid tumor such as melanoma, head and neck, liver or kidney cancer.

J is TRBJ1-1 and V is TRBV4-3; D is possibly TRBD1 (6 bases). The CDR3 runs to 15 residues. Trimming took 0 bases from V and 4 from J, leaving 12 bases between them. Germline V gene sequence: CDR1 LGHNA, CDR2 YSLEER. For the CDR3, the DNA is TGCGCCAGCAGCCAAGATTCCAAAGGGGGCACTGAAGCTTTCTTT. Its translation: CASSQDSKGGTEAFF.

This rearrangement joins TRBV11-1 to TRBJ2-1, with 7 nucleotides matching TRBD2. This CDR3 comprises 15 residues. With V trimmed by 4 bases and J by 4 bases, 7 bases remained unmatched. The germline V gene encodes CDR1 SGHAT and CDR2 FQDESV (reference sequence). The CDR3, as DNA: TGTGCCAGCAGCTCTACTAGCGCGGGTTACAATGAGCAGTTCTTC. Its translation is CASSSTSAGYNEQFF.

A single count supports this clone. The rearrangement links TRBV5-1 to TRBJ1-1, with a weak D call TRBD1 (6 bases). The CDR3 is made up of 13 amino acids. Trimming shortened V by 5 bases and J by 3 bases, and 11 bases separated the two germline ends. The germline V gene encodes CDR1 SGHRS and CDR2 YFSETQ. CDR3 DNA: TGCGCCAGCAGTACCAGGGGAGACACTGAAGCTTTCTTT. It yields the protein CASSTRGDTEAFF.

This rearrangement joins TRBV11-1 to TRBJ2-5, with TRBD1 identical over 7 bases. CDR1 is SGHAT, CDR2 FQDESV, per germline (reference sequence). Unmatched junction bases numbered 5, after V lost 6 bases and J lost 1 base. CDR3 length: 14 residues. The CDR3, as DNA: TGTGCCAGCAGTCTACAGGGGCGCCAAGAGACCCAGTACTTC. Its translation is CASSLQGRQETQYF.

The V call is TRBV2, the J call TRBJ2-5; D might be TRBD1 (5 bases). The V and J ends lost 8 bases and 5 bases respectively, with 12 bases between them. Germline V gene sequence: CDR1 SNHLY, CDR2 FYNNEI. The CDR3 loop spans 12 amino acids. In nucleotides, the CDR3 is TGTGCCAGCTTTCAGGGTTGGGAGACCCAGTACTTC. It yields the protein CASFQGWETQYF.

The chain couples TRBV11-2 to TRBJ2-1; the match to TRBD1 covers 9 bases. CDR3 length equals 16 residues. Germline values: CDR1 SGHAT, CDR2 FQNNGV. V dropped 6 bases and J dropped 7; count of bases not matched to a gene: 13. Here the CDR3 reads CASRAPGTGSVNEQFF. DNA of the CDR3: TGTGCCAGCAGGGCTCCCGGGACAGGGTCTGTGAATGAGCAGTTCTTC.

V usage is TRBV27 and J usage is TRBJ2-7; D possibly corresponds to TRBD2 (5 bases). The germline gives CDR1 MNHEY, CDR2 SMNVEV (reference sequence). The ends were cut back, 5 bases at V and 7 bases at J, with 12 bases in the middle. CDR3 length equals 12 residues. CDR3 in amino acids: CASSPRSGEQYF. Here the CDR3 DNA reads TGTGCCAGCAGTCCCCGATCGGGGGAGCAGTACTTC.

The CDR3 coding sequence is TGTGCCAGCAGCATGGACAGGGGGCGGCTCGAGCAGTACTTC. This gives the protein CASSMDRGRLEQYF. The rearrangement joins TRBV6-1 to TRBJ2-7; TRBD1 aligns across 11 bases. Trimming cost V 6 bases and J 6 bases; bases outside gene matches: 7. The CDR3 is made up of 14 amino acids. CDR1 and CDR2 (germline): MNHNS, SASEGT.

This clone was counted once. V is TRBV19 and J is TRBJ1-3, with D possibly matching TRBD1 (5 bases). The V gene's germline CDR1 is LNHDA and CDR2 SQIVND (reference sequence). The CDR3 runs 14 residues. Trimming cost V 7 bases and J 2 bases, with 12 bases left between them. The DNA for the CDR3 is TGTGCCAGTATCCCAACAGGAACTGGAAACACCATATATTTT. Residues: CASIPTGTGNTIYF.

This chain connects TRBV11-2 to TRBJ2-7; 9 bases align to TRBD1. This CDR3 comprises 15 residues. V shed 3 bases, J shed 6 bases, and the junction held 9 bases outside the gene matches. Germline V CDR1 and CDR2: SGHAT, FQNNGV. As DNA, the CDR3 is TGTGCCAGCAGCTTCTCAGGGGACAGGGTGATCGAGCAGTACTTC. Translated: CASSFSGDRVIEQYF.

The J gene is TRBJ2-3, the V gene TRBV18; 12 positions match TRBD1. The CDR3 extends over 18 amino acids. Germline values: CDR1 KGHSH, CDR2 LQKENI. J was trimmed by 4 bases and V by 3 bases; bases with no gene match: 11. CDR3 coding DNA: TGTGCCAGCTCACCTGAATACTGGGACAGGGGGCGTCCAGATACGCAGTATTTT. It codes for CASSPEYWDRGRPDTQYF.

The V gene is TRBV2, the J gene TRBJ1-1; D call uncertain. Germline loops: CDR1 SNHLY, CDR2 FYNNEI. The CDR3 has 12 residues. V gave up 0 bases and J gave up 10 bases, with 9 bases separating them. The CDR3 nucleotides are TGTGCCAGCAGTGAAGCGGTAGATGGAGCTTTCTTT. Amino acid sequence: CASSEAVDGAFF.

This sequence joins TRBV29-1 and TRBJ2-2; D is unclear. The V gene lost 4 bases and the J gene lost 5 bases, with 11 bases spanning the gap. CDR1 SQVTM and CDR2 ANQGSEA come from the germline V gene. CDR3 length: 13 residues. CDR3 sequence reads: CSVVVGLTGELFF. CDR3 DNA: TGCAGCGTTGTAGTAGGGTTAACCGGGGAGCTGTTTTTT.

The gene calls are TRBV19 and TRBJ1-6; D uncertain. The CDR3 loop spans 13 amino acids. The germline gives CDR1 LNHDA, CDR2 SQIVND (reference sequence). The V end was cut by 0 bases, the J end by 8 bases, with 5 bases between. The chain's CDR3 is CASSIEGYSPLHF. CDR3 DNA: TGTGCCAGTAGTATAGAAGGGTATTCACCCCTCCACTTT.

This clone showed up just once. The V gene is TRBV28, the J gene TRBJ1-1; 9 bases match TRBD1. V trimming: 6 bases; J trimming: 3 bases; junction bases outside the gene matches: 8. There are 15 residues in the CDR3. The V gene's germline CDR1 is MDHEN and CDR2 SYDVKM. The CDR3 reads CASRHPGQGHTEAFF. CDR3 sequence (DNA): TGTGCCAGCAGGCATCCGGGACAGGGACACACTGAAGCTTTCTTT.

The chain employs TRBV4-2 and TRBJ1-1; 10 bases fit TRBD1. Per the germline V gene, CDR1 is LGHNA and CDR2 is YNFKEQ. After removal of 2 bases from V and 4 bases from J, the junction contained 4 bases not matched to a gene. The CDR3 is 15 residues long. CDR3 in amino acids: CASSQLGQGSTEAFF. For the CDR3, the DNA is TGTGCCAGCAGCCAATTGGGACAGGGGAGCACTGAAGCTTTCTTT.

This chain uses TRBV7-2 with TRBJ1-2; D gene uncertain. Germline V CDR1 and CDR2: SGHTA, FQGNSA. This CDR3 contains 15 residues. V was clipped by 2 bases and J by 0 bases, with 10 bases between them. The DNA of the CDR3 is TGTGCCAGCAGCTTACGGGCAGATACTAACTATGGCTACACCTTC. Translation gives CASSLRADTNYGYTF.

This chain uses TRBV11-1 with TRBJ2-5, with D possibly TRBD2 on 6 matching bases. The V end lost 5 bases, the J end lost 5 bases, and 12 bases lay between the germline ends. The CDR3 extends over 13 amino acids. The V gene's germline CDR1 is SGHAT and CDR2 FQDESV (reference sequence). The CDR3 DNA sequence: TGTGCCAGCAGCCTCGGCGGGAAGGAGACCCAGTACTTC. Its translation: CASSLGGKETQYF. Full variable domain (missing parts from reference TRBV11-1 and TRBJ2-5): EAEVAQSPRYKITEKSQAVAFWCDPISGHATLYWYRQILGQGPELLVQFQDESVVDDSQLPKDRFSAERLKGVDSTLKIQPAELGDSAMYLCASSLGGKETQYFGPGTRLLVL.

This clone was picked up a small number of times. CDR3 region: CASSLDRGTDTQYF. The CDR3 DNA reads as TGTGCCAGCAGCCTCGACAGGGGCACAGATACGCAGTATTTT. This sequence joins TRBV7-2 and TRBJ2-3, with 7 bases lining up with TRBD1. CDR3 length equals 14 residues. Germline V gene sequence: CDR1 SGHTA, CDR2 FQGNSA. The V and J ends lost 5 bases and 1 base, in that order; junction bases with no gene match: 3.

V usage is TRBV15 and J usage is TRBJ2-3; D gene uncertain. Trimming left V 0 bases short and J 4 bases short, with 11 bases between. Germline CDR1 LNHNV, CDR2 YYDKDF (reference sequence). The CDR3 is 15 amino acids. CDR3 in DNA: TGTGCCACCAGCAGAGATAGTTGGAAGGCAGATACGCAGTATTTT. It codes for CATSRDSWKADTQYF. Full variable domain (remainder filled in from reference TRBV15 and TRBJ2-3): DAMVIQNPRYQVTQFGKPVTLSCSQTLNHNVMYWYQQKSSQAPKLLFHYYDKDFNNEADTPDNFQSRRPNTSFCFLDIRSPGLGDTAMYLCATSRDSWKADTQYFGPGTRLTVL.

The CDR3 DNA reads TGTGCCAGCAGTTTATATTTGGGACAGGGGGAGCTGTTTTTT. It specifies CASSLYLGQGELFF. This sequence joins TRBV28 and TRBJ2-2, with 7 nucleotides matching TRBD1. V lost 1 base to trimming and J lost 8 bases; unmatched junction nucleotides: 4. The germline gives CDR1 MDHEN, CDR2 SYDVKM. The CDR3 loop spans 14 amino acids.

This clone occurred a few times. V gene TRBV7-9 combines with J gene TRBJ1-2; D uncertain. CDR1 and CDR2 from the germline V gene are SEHNR and FQNEAQ (reference sequence). The CDR3 runs to 13 residues. Trimming removed 2 bases at V and 2 bases at J, with 6 bases between. Here the CDR3 DNA reads TGTGCCAGCAGCTTACTGGGGAACTATGGCTACACCTTC. Residues: CASSLLGNYGYTF. The complete variable domain, with remaining parts taken from reference TRBV7-9 and TRBJ1-2, reads DTGVSQNPRHKITKRGQNVTFRCDPISEHNRLYWYRQTLGQGPEFLTYFQNEAQLEKSRLLSDRFSAERPKGSFSTLEIQRTEQGDSAMYLCASSLLGNYGYTFGSGTRLTVV.

This clone was detected only a few times. The chain employs TRBV14 and TRBJ2-3; no clear D. The CDR3 has 14 residues. Germline loops: CDR1 SGHDN, CDR2 FVKESK. Trimming took 2 bases from V and 2 from J, leaving 8 bases between them. The CDR3 DNA is TGTGCCAGCAGCCAAAGCCGAGTCACAGATACGCAGTATTTT. Translating gives CASSQSRVTDTQYF.

The rearrangement links TRBV2 to TRBJ2-1; the D call may be TRBD1 or TRBD2 (5 bases each). The CDR3 length is 15 residues. V was clipped by 6 bases and J by 9 bases, with 21 bases between them. Germline V gene sequence: CDR1 SNHLY, CDR2 FYNNEI. The CDR3 here is CASRRGGLRVGEQFF. CDR3 DNA sequence: TGTGCCAGCAGGAGGGGCGGGTTGAGGGTCGGTGAGCAGTTCTTC.

The count of this clone is one. This sequence joins TRBV2 and TRBJ1-5, with D possibly being TRBD1 (5 bases). The length of the CDR3 is 15 residues. Looked up from germline, CDR1 is SNHLY and CDR2 is FYNNEI. Trimming pared 3 bases from V and 1 base from J, leaving 10 bases between. CDR3 sequence: CASSDLDRSNQPQHF. In DNA form, the CDR3 reads TGTGCCAGCAGTGACTTAGACAGAAGCAATCAGCCCCAGCATTTT. Full variable domain (missing parts from reference TRBV2 and TRBJ1-5): EPEVTQTPSHQVTQMGQEVILRCVPISNHLYFYWYRQILGQKVEFLVSFYNNEISEKSEIFDDQFSVERPDGSNFTLKIRSTKLEDSAMYFCASSDLDRSNQPQHFGDGTRLSIL.